This entry lists 10 T cell receptor beta chains sequenced from one sample in a study of cytomegalovirus exposure and HLA in healthy donors. The PCR used 60 Vbeta and 13 Jbeta primers. Libraries were prepared by immunoSEQ multiplex PCR; TCRdb keeps only in-frame clonotypes and omits some of them. The profile shows approximately 44,000 clones, roughly 90% of them singletons. The specimen was PBMCs. The receptors were gathered from a woman aged 40 to 50 in good health and CMV-seropositive.

V usage is TRBV9 and J usage is TRBJ1-4; a weak D match, TRBD1 (6 bases). Germline V gene data show CDR1 as SGDLS and CDR2 as YYNGEE. The CDR3 spans 14 residues. V shed 0 bases and J shed 6 bases, with 9 bases lying between them. Here the CDR3 reads CASSVAGDDEKLFF. The CDR3 DNA sequence: TGTGCCAGCAGCGTAGCAGGGGATGATGAAAAACTGTTTTTT.

V usage is TRBV7-9 and J usage is TRBJ2-3, with a tentative D call TRBD1 (6 bases). V was pared by 5 bases and J by 1 base, with 13 bases between. CDR3 length equals 15 residues. Germline V CDR1 and CDR2: SEHNR, FQNEAQ (reference sequence). CDR3 amino acids: CASSLTGSGTDTQYF. The CDR3 DNA is TGTGCCAGCAGCCTAACAGGGAGCGGCACAGATACGCAGTATTTT.

CDR3 residues: CASSTAMNTEAFF. In DNA form, the CDR3 reads TGTGCCAGTAGTACCGCGATGAACACTGAAGCTTTCTTT. The chain couples TRBV19 to TRBJ1-1; D call uncertain. Germline CDR1 LNHDA, CDR2 SQIVND (reference sequence). V was shortened by 4 bases and J by 0 bases, with 6 bases between the two germline ends. CDR3 length: 13 residues.

This chain connects TRBV7-9 to TRBJ2-1; maybe TRBD2 (6 bases). V was pared by 3 bases and J by 7 bases, with 16 bases between. CDR1 is SEHNR and CDR2 is FQNEAQ in the germline V gene (reference sequence). The CDR3 is 15 amino acids. CDR3 in amino acids: CASSFLLPGGNEQFF. The CDR3 DNA reads as TGTGCCAGCAGCTTCCTCCTACCTGGGGGGAATGAGCAGTTCTTC.

CDR3 amino acids: CASSFGTVLLYNEQFF. The CDR3 DNA follows: TGTGCCAGCAGTTTCGGGACTGTGCTCCTCTACAATGAGCAGTTCTTC. The chain recombines TRBV28 with TRBJ2-1, with D tentatively TRBD2 (6 bases). V shed 3 bases and J shed 3 bases, with 15 bases lying between them. Germline loops: CDR1 MDHEN, CDR2 SYDVKM. The CDR3 runs to 16 residues. Full variable domain (rest looked up from reference TRBV28 and TRBJ2-1): DVKVTQSSRYLVKRTGEKVFLECVQDMDHENMFWYRQDPGLGLRLIYFSYDVKMKEKGDIPEGYSVSREKKERFSLILESASTNQTSMYLCASSFGTVLLYNEQFFGPGTRLTVL.

The chain links TRBV5-6 to TRBJ2-1, with 8 bases matching TRBD2. The length of the CDR3 is 13 residues. Per germline, CDR1 SGHDT and CDR2 YYEEEE. V shed 2 bases and J 6 bases; nucleotides not matched to a gene: 1. The CDR3 region has the DNA TGTGCCAGCAGCTTTGCGGGAGGCAATGAGCAGTTCTTC. Protein sequence: CASSFAGGNEQFF.

The genes are TRBV5-6 and TRBJ2-7; a weak D match, TRBD2 (5 bases). The CDR3 loop spans 12 amino acids. The V end lost 2 bases, the J end lost 4 bases, and 7 bases lay between the germline ends. Germline values: CDR1 SGHDT, CDR2 YYEEEE. The CDR3, as DNA: TGTGCCAGCAGCTTACTAGGATACGAGCAGTACTTC. Amino acids: CASSLLGYEQYF. The entire variable domain, with the rest obtained from reference TRBV5-6 and TRBJ2-7, is as follows: DAGVTQSPTHLIKTRGQQVTLRCSPKSGHDTVSWYQQALGQGPQFIFQYYEEEERQRGNFPDRFSGHQFPNYSSELNVNALLLGDSALYLCASSLLGYEQYFGPGTRLTVT.

The V gene is TRBV19, the J gene TRBJ2-5, with 8 bases fitting TRBD1. The CDR3 extends over 14 amino acids. Losses at the gene ends were 3 bases for V and 5 bases for J; bases not matched to a gene: 5. The germline V gene encodes CDR1 LNHDA and CDR2 SQIVND (reference sequence). As DNA, the CDR3 is TGTGCCAGTAGTATTTCCAGGGGGCAGGAGACCCAGTACTTC. It specifies CASSISRGQETQYF.

The chain has TRBV14 and TRBJ1-2; maybe TRBD1 (6 bases). This CDR3 has 15 amino acids. Trimming removed 4 bases from V and 0 bases from J, with 12 bases in between. Germline CDR1 SGHDN, CDR2 FVKESK. The CDR3, as DNA: TGTGCCAGCAGCCCGGGACAAACCCCTAACTATGGCTACACCTTC. This translates into CASSPGQTPNYGYTF.

The rearrangement uses TRBV7-6 and TRBJ2-7, with 14 nucleotides matching TRBD2. CDR1 and CDR2 (germline): SGHVS, FNYEAQ. The length of the CDR3 is 18 residues. The trim removed 5 bases at V and 1 base at J, leaving 10 bases unmatched. This chain's CDR3 is CASSPYIGLAGGSYEQYF. CDR3 DNA sequence: TGTGCCAGCAGCCCCTACATCGGACTAGCGGGGGGTTCCTACGAGCAGTACTTC.